This TCR beta chain is from a study of shared clonotypes between healthy human individuals. The study enrolled healthy HIV-negative adults without recent acute infections or vaccinations as donors. All donors were Caucasian adults living in Nashville, Tennessee. Roughly 89 million PBMCs served as the genomic DNA source for unsorted samples. Clones were read by immunoSEQ multiplex PCR, and TCRdb kept only the in-frame ones, dropping some. This sample has approximately 470,000 clones, with around 85% found just once. Sequenced material: PBMCs. The clonotype comes from a woman between 35 and 50 years old in good health. Some clones in this sample may be carry-over from other donors' samples.

The CDR3 coding sequence is TGTGCCACCAGCAGGGGGCCGGGACAGACCAGTGAAGCTTTCTTT. Its translation: CATSRGPGQTSEAFF. The rearrangement joins TRBV15 to TRBJ1-1, with TRBD1 matching over 7 bases. Germline V lookup: CDR1 LNHNV, CDR2 YYDKDF (reference sequence). This CDR3 has 15 amino acids. The J segment lost 7 bases and the V segment lost 3 bases, leaving 11 bases of the junction unmatched.